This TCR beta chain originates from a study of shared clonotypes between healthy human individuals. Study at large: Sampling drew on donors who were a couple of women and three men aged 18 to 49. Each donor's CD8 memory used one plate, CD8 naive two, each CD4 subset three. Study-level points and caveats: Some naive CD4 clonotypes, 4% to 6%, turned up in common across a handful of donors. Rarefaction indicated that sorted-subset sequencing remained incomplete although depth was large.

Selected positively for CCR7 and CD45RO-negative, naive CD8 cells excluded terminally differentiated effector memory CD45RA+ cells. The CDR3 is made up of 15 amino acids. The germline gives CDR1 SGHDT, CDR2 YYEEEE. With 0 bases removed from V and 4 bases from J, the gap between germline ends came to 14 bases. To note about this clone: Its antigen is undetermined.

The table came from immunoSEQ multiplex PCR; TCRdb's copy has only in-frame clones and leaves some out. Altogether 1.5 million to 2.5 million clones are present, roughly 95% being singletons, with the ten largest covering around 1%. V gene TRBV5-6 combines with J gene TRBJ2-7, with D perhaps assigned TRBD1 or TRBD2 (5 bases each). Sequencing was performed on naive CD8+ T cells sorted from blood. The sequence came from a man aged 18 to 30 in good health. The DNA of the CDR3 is TGTGCCAGCAGCTTGGGTAGGGACGTCGTGTACGAGCAGTACTTC. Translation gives CASSLGRDVVYEQYF.